This T cell receptor beta chain was retrieved from a study of EBV T-cell therapy then PD-1 blockade in nasopharyngeal carcinoma. The length of the CDR3 is 13 residues. Trimming cost V 4 bases and J 0 bases, with 7 bases left between them. Germline V CDR1 and CDR2: SQVTM, ANQGSEA. The sample holds a few counts of this clone. Antigen: not known. The table came from immunoSEQ multiplex PCR; TCRdb's copy has only in-frame clones and leaves some out. This table holds some 14,000 clones, roughly 84% found once. Treatment: AdE1-LMPpoly-expanded autologous EBV-specific T-cell therapy followed by anti-PD-1 nivolumab.

The starting material was CD8+ T cells from blood, obtained at day 105 from a patient whose treatment included autologous EBV-specific T cells and nivolumab. V and J are TRBV29-1 and TRBJ1-3; possibly TRBD1 for D (5 bases). The source is a man aged 35 to 55 with nasopharyngeal carcinoma. CDR3 coding DNA: TGCAGCGTTGCAGGGAACTCTGGAAACACCATATATTTT. Its protein is CSVAGNSGNTIYF.